This entry features one T cell receptor beta chain sequence. Autoimmune disease history or systemic immunosuppression led to patients being barred. This entry belongs to a study of OX40 agonist ivuxolimab in advanced cancers. In the study overall: Intravenous ivuxolimab at 0.01 to 10 mg/kg was given to patients every 2 weeks. Patients with hepatocellular carcinoma, melanoma, renal cell or head and neck cancer made up the dose-escalation patients.

Sequencing was performed with immunoSEQ multiplex PCR; in TCRdb, only in-frame clones are kept and a portion is missing. The data hold roughly 60,000 clones, with 75% to 90% observed a single time. CDR3 length equals 16 residues. Germline V lookup: CDR1 SEHNR, CDR2 FQNEAQ (reference sequence). V was cut by 4 bases and J by 11 bases, with 23 bases left in between. The TCR sequence derives from an adult with an advanced solid tumor such as melanoma, head and neck, liver or kidney cancer. The chain links TRBV7-9 to TRBJ1-4; TRBD1 might be the D (5 bases). Here the sequenced sample was CD4+ or CD8+ T cells sorted from blood, taken in a trial of the OX40 agonist ivuxolimab. In DNA form, the CDR3 reads TGTGCCAGCAGCTCTCGAGCCGGGACTGAAGTACCGAAACTGTTTTTT. The encoded protein is CASSSRAGTEVPKLFF. Full variable domain (remainder filled in from reference TRBV7-9 and TRBJ1-4): DTGVSQNPRHKITKRGQNVTFRCDPISEHNRLYWYRQTLGQGPEFLTYFQNEAQLEKSRLLSDRFSAERPKGSFSTLEIQRTEQGDSAMYLCASSSRAGTEVPKLFFGSGTQLSVL.